This TCR beta chain was documented in a study of blood T cell repertoires in COVID-19. Assay: immunoSEQ multiplex PCR; the TCRdb copy retains only in-frame clones and omits some. This table has 150,000 to 200,000 clones, roughly three quarters appearing once. CDR3 length: 15 residues. The ends were cut back, 0 bases at V and 4 bases at J, with 10 bases in the middle. Germline lookup yields CDR1 ENHRY and CDR2 SYGVKD. Sequenced material: peripheral blood. The chain is built from TRBV10-3 and TRBJ1-5; perhaps TRBD1 as D (6 bases). This clonotype was obtained from a man aged 60 to 69 with active or convalescent COVID-19. In nucleotides, the CDR3 is TGTGCCATCAGTGAGTCGCTCAGGGGAAATCAGCCCCAGCATTTT. Translation gives CAISESLRGNQPQHF.